This TCR beta chain was sequenced in a study of CD8 T cells in ankylosing spondylitis. A note on this clonotype: The antigen is unknown.

CDR1 and CDR2 (germline): MGHRA, YSYEKL. V lost 1 base, J lost 2 bases, and 4 bases stayed unmatched. This CDR3 spans 16 amino acids. General study results and limits: Disease-linked clones reportedly showed significant enrichment in matched ankylosing spondylitis synovial fluid. Among TCR beta sequences, a motif of several highly homologous variants appeared characteristic of ankylosing spondylitis blood. Within peripheral blood, clones linked to disease were CD8+ and relatively rare.

Quantitative 5'-RACE with molecular barcodes generated TCR beta libraries. In TCRdb, the 5' RACE reads were re-called with MiXCR into one record per CDR3 protein. The table records some 220,000 distinct CDR3 sequences, around 6.6% of them present only once. Sequenced: blood, either unsorted or a sorted T cell fraction (not recorded which). This receptor was taken from a male donor with ankylosing spondylitis. J is TRBJ1-3 and V is TRBV4-1; 8 bases fit TRBD1. CDR3 bases: TGCGCCAGCAGCCAAGTGGACAGGGCACCTGGAAACACCATATATTTT. It codes for CASSQVDRAPGNTIYF.